This T cell receptor beta chain is drawn from a study of response to subunit inactivated influenza vaccine. Germline assignment: CDR1 SGHVS and CDR2 FQNEAQ. The V and J ends lost 2 bases and 8 bases respectively, with 13 bases between them. This CDR3 contains 15 residues. Whole-study findings and limits: The study's authors posited that every seasonal influenza vaccination enlists few new T cells.

This clonotype was seen a handful of times. Its target is not known. In TCRdb, the RT-PCR reads were re-called with MiXCR into one record per CDR3 protein. The table lists about 540,000 distinct CDR3 sequences, about 15% of them singletons. The sample in question was PBMCs from blood, obtained roughly 13 days after vaccination. This chain links TRBV7-8 with TRBJ1-6; D is uncertain. This TCR derives from a man over 45 who received an inactivated influenza vaccine. The CDR3 DNA follows: TGTGCCAGCAGCTTAAGCAGACTAAGGGATTCACCCCTCCACTTT. It codes for CASSLSRLRDSPLHF.